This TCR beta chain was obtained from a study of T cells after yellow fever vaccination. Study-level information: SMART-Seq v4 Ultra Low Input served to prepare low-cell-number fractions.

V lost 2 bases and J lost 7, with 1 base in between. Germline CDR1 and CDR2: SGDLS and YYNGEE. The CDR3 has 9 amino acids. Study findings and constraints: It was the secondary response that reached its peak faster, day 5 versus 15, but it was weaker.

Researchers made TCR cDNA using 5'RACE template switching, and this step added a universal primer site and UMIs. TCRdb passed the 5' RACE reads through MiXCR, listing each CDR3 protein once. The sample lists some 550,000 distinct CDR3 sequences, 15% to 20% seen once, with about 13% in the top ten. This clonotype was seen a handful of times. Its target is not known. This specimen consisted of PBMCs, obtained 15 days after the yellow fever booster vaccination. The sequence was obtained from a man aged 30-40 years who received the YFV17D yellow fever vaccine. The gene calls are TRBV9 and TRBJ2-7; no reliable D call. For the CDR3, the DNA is TGTGCCAGCAGCGTGGAGCAGTACTTC. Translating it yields CASSVEQYF.